The 6 T cell receptor beta chains presented below share a single source sample, sequenced in a study of shared clonotypes between healthy human individuals. Only in-frame clones appear in the TCRdb table, and some are missing; sequencing was by immunoSEQ multiplex PCR. The profile shows about 2 million clones, around 96% of them singletons. Naive-designated CD8 cells lacked CD45RO, were positively enriched for CCR7, and omitted terminally differentiated effector memory CD45RA+ cells. Input material: naive CD8+ T cells sorted from blood. These receptors were collected from a man aged 18 to 30 in good health.

The chain employs TRBV5-5 and TRBJ2-3; D unresolved. V was shortened by 4 bases and J by 2 bases, with 11 bases between the two germline ends. This CDR3 spans 14 amino acids. In germline, CDR1 is SGHKS, CDR2 YYEKEE (reference sequence). The CDR3 spells CASSIPDVTDTQYF. CDR3 in DNA: TGTGCCAGCAGCATACCGGATGTCACAGATACGCAGTATTTT.

The gene calls are TRBV30 and TRBJ2-1; D could derive from TRBD1 or TRBD2 (5 bases each). This CDR3 has 14 amino acids. In germline, CDR1 is GTSNPN, CDR2 SVGIG (reference sequence). The V end was cut by 5 bases, the J end by 2 bases, with 13 bases between. The CDR3 DNA reads as TGTGCCTGGGCCCCCTTGGGGGCCTACAATGAGCAGTTCTTC. This sequence encodes CAWAPLGAYNEQFF.

Details on this clone: Other DNA sequences from this sample encode an identical CDR3 as well. The chain is built from TRBV30 and TRBJ1-1, with D possibly matching TRBD1 (5 bases). The CDR3 loop spans 14 amino acids. V dropped 0 bases and J dropped 4 bases, with 12 bases sitting between them. Germline assignment: CDR1 GTSNPN and CDR2 SVGIG (reference sequence). The CDR3 loop reads CAWSVGQGGTEAFF. The CDR3, as DNA: TGTGCCTGGAGTGTGGGGCAGGGAGGCACTGAAGCTTTCTTT.

The V gene is TRBV29-1, the J gene TRBJ1-2, with D perhaps matching TRBD1 (5 bases). CDR3 length: 13 amino acids. Germline V gene data show CDR1 as SQVTM and CDR2 as ANQGSEA. With 6 bases removed from V and 11 bases from J, the gap between germline ends came to 22 bases. The CDR3 nucleotides are TGCAGCGTAAAACAGGAATACGCCGTTGGGTACACCTTC. It is translated as CSVKQEYAVGYTF.

The chain employs TRBV7-9 and TRBJ2-5; possibly TRBD1 for D (6 bases). Germline V gene sequence: CDR1 SEHNR, CDR2 FQNEAQ (reference sequence). V dropped 4 bases and J dropped 1 base, with 10 bases sitting between them. This CDR3 contains 14 residues. As DNA, the CDR3 is TGTGCCAGCAGCTCGGACAGCACCCAAGAGACCCAGTACTTC. It is translated as CASSSDSTQETQYF.

This clone was counted a single time. This rearrangement joins TRBV4-2 to TRBJ1-1; D possibly corresponds to TRBD1 (5 bases). The CDR3 totals 17 residues. Germline CDR1 reads LGHNA; CDR2 reads YNFKEQ. The V gene lost 0 bases and the J gene lost 3 bases, with 17 bases spanning the gap. The CDR3, as DNA: TGTGCCAGCAGCCAAGATTCCCTGGGAGGGGAGGACACTGAAGCTTTCTTT. This sequence encodes CASSQDSLGGEDTEAFF.